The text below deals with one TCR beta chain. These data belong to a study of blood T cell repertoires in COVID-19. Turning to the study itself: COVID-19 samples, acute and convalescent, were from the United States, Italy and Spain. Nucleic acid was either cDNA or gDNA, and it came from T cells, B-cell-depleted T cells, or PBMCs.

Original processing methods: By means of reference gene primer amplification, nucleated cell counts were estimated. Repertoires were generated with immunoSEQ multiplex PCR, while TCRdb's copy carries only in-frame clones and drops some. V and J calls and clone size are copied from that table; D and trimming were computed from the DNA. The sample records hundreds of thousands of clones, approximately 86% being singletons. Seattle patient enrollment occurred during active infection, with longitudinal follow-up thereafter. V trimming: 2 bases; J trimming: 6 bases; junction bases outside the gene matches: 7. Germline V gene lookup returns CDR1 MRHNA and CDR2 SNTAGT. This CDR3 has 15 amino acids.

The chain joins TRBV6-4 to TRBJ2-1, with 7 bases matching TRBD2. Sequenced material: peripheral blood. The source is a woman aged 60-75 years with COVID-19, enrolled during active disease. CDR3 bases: TGTGCCAGCAGTGACGCCGGGACTACGACCAATGAGCAGTTCTTC. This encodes CASSDAGTTTNEQFF.